Reported below is one T cell receptor (beta chain). Antigen: not known. The CDR3 length is 15 residues. Germline V CDR1 and CDR2: MNHNS, SASEGT. V lost 1 base to trimming and J lost 6 bases; unmatched junction nucleotides: 0. The protocol was immunoSEQ multiplex PCR, while the TCRdb copy is restricted to in-frame clones and leaves out a portion. The sample includes tens of thousands of clones, around 90% seen only once; the top ten take 2% to 2.5%. The source of the sample is a study of graft-versus-host responses after intestinal transplantation. Study overall: Anti-thymocyte globulin induction preceded 2 to 4 years of tacrolimus and steroid maintenance in all recipients.

Findings and caveats of the study: When patients had graft-donor T cell macrochimerism, their allografts held high graft-versus-host to host-versus-graft clonal ratios.

The sample here was PBMCs, taken around 320 days after intestinal transplant. This chain links TRBV6-1 with TRBJ1-6, with 10 nucleotides matching TRBD1. The clonotype comes from a human patient who received an intestinal transplant, so some T cells may come from the graft donor. CDR3: CASSEGTGGNSPLHF. As DNA, the CDR3 is TGTGCCAGCAGTGAAGGGACAGGGGGTAATTCACCCCTCCACTTT.